This TCR beta chain is drawn from a study of shared clonotypes between healthy human individuals. Replicate PCRs run on sorted subsets employed 200 ng DNA, approximately 30,000 T cell genomes. Sequencing was performed with immunoSEQ multiplex PCR; in TCRdb, only in-frame clones are kept and a portion is missing. The table lists around 1,100,000 clones, about 72% of them singletons, with 0.89% in the top ten. Study-level results: The researchers took only blood, and tissue repertoires probably look different. Roughly 5.3% of naive CD4 clonotypes were common to several donors.

The germline V gene encodes CDR1 MGHRA and CDR2 YSYEKL. CDR3 length equals 15 residues. The J segment lost 4 bases and the V segment lost 4 bases, leaving 6 bases of the junction unmatched. About this clone itself: Its antigen is unidentified.

This receptor was taken from a man between 18 and 35 years old in good health. Some clones in this sample may be carry-over from other donors' samples. This chain links TRBV4-1 with TRBJ1-3; TRBD1 matches 8 bases. Sample: memory CD4+ T cells from PBMCs. Subset described: CD45RA-negative fraction. The CDR3 spells CASSLDRGIGNTIYF. The CDR3 DNA sequence: TGCGCCAGCAGCCTTGACAGGGGAATCGGAAACACCATATATTTT.